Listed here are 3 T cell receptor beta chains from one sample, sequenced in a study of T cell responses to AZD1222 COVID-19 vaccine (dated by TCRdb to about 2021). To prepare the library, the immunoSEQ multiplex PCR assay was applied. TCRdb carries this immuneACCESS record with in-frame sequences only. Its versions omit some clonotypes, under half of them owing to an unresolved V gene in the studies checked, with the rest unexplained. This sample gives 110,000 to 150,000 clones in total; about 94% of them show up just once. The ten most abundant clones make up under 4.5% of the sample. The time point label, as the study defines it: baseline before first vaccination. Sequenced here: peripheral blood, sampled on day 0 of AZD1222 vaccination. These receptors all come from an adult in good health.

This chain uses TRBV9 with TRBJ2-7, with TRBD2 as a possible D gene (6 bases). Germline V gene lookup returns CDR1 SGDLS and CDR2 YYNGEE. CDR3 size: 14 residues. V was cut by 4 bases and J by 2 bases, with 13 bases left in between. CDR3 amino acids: CASSLRDSTYEQYF. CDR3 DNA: TGTGCCAGCAGCCTCCGGGACTCCACCTACGAGCAGTACTTC.

In DNA, the CDR3 is TGCGCCAGCGGCAGTAGCGGGAATACCTACAATGAGCAGTTCTTC. Protein: CASGSSGNTYNEQFF. The chain joins TRBV5-1 to TRBJ2-1, with 8 bases aligning to TRBD2. This CDR3 contains 15 residues. V trimming: 7 bases; J trimming: 2 bases; junction bases outside the gene matches: 8. The germline V gene encodes CDR1 SGHRS and CDR2 YFSETQ.

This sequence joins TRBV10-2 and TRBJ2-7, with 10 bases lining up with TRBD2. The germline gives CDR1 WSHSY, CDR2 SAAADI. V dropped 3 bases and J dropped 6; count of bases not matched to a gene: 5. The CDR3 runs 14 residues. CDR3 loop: CASSDLAGAGEQYF. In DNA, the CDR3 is TGCGCCAGCAGTGACCTAGCGGGAGCGGGCGAGCAGTACTTC.